This passage covers 10 T cell receptor beta chains from one sample sequenced in a study of PD-L1 blockade in urothelial cancer. The assay was immunoSEQ multiplex PCR, and TCRdb's table has in-frame clones only and misses some. This repertoire shows tens of thousands of clones, around 81% found once; its top ten account for under 3.5%. Time point noted: pretreatment peripheral blood. The source material was PBMCs, sampled around atezolizumab (anti-PD-L1) treatment. These receptors were obtained from a man between 65 and 79 years old with urothelial cancer.

This clone was seen a single time. The chain has TRBV2 and TRBJ1-3, with 7 bases matching TRBD1. Germline values: CDR1 SNHLY, CDR2 FYNNEI. Unmatched junction bases numbered 4, after V lost 5 bases and J lost 0 bases. The CDR3 contains 15 residues. In nucleotides, the CDR3 is TGTGCCAGCAGTTTGGGACAGTTCTCTGGAAACACCATATATTTT. It encodes CASSLGQFSGNTIYF. The full variable domain, its missing parts supplied by reference TRBV2 and TRBJ1-3, is EPEVTQTPSHQVTQMGQEVILRCVPISNHLYFYWYRQILGQKVEFLVSFYNNEISEKSEIFDDQFSVERPDGSNFTLKIRSTKLEDSAMYFCASSLGQFSGNTIYFGEGSWLTVV.

V usage is TRBV25-1 and J usage is TRBJ2-3, with 8 bases matching TRBD2. Trimming removed 6 bases from V and 0 bases from J; junction bases left unmatched: 11. CDR1 is MGHDK and CDR2 is SYGVNS in the germline V gene. CDR3 length: 17 amino acids. The CDR3 coding sequence is TGTGCCAGCAGGTCCCCCCTGACTAGCGCGAGCACAGATACGCAGTATTTT. This translates into CASRSPLTSASTDTQYF.

The chain recombines TRBV9 with TRBJ2-1; TRBD2 might be the D (5 bases). The CDR3 sequence is 16 residues long. The V and J ends lost 0 bases and 5 bases respectively, with 15 bases between them. CDR1 and CDR2 from the germline V gene are SGDLS and YYNGEE. CDR3 sequence: CASSVEVGATDNEQFF. CDR3 DNA: TGTGCCAGCAGCGTAGAGGTGGGAGCGACCGACAATGAGCAGTTCTTC. Drawing the rest from reference TRBV9 and TRBJ2-1, the complete variable domain is DSGVTQTPKHLITATGQRVTLRCSPRSGDLSVYWYQQSLDQGLQFLIQYYNGEERAKGNILERFSAQQFPDLHSELNLSSLELGDSALYFCASSVEVGATDNEQFFGPGTRLTVL.

V gene TRBV29-1 combines with J gene TRBJ2-5, with TRBD2 identical over 7 bases. V lost 4 bases and J lost 5; bases outside the gene matches: 7. The CDR3 extends over 13 amino acids. Germline V gene lookup returns CDR1 SQVTM and CDR2 ANQGSEA. The CDR3 DNA reads as TGCAGCGTTGTAGTCGGGGGAGGGGAGACCCAGTACTTC. It specifies CSVVVGGGETQYF.

V gene TRBV19 combines with J gene TRBJ1-1; the D is unclear. V was trimmed by 0 bases and J by 1 base, leaving 9 bases between them. Germline lookup yields CDR1 LNHDA and CDR2 SQIVND (reference sequence). This CDR3 contains 15 residues. Here the CDR3 DNA reads TGTGCCAGTAGTATAGAGGGCACCTCGAACACTGAAGCTTTCTTT. It translates to CASSIEGTSNTEAFF.

Written as DNA, the CDR3 is TGTGCCAGCAGCCCGGGGGGGGATCGGCACGCTTTCTTT. Its translation is CASSPGGDRHAFF. The chain uses TRBV11-3 and TRBJ1-1; D might be TRBD1 (5 bases). Germline CDR1 SGHNT, CDR2 YENEEA. CDR3 length: 13 amino acids. Trimming cost V 5 bases and J 11 bases, with 18 bases left between them.

The rearrangement uses TRBV27 and TRBJ2-7; 7 positions match TRBD1. This CDR3 has 15 amino acids. Germline trimming cut 5 bases from V and 6 bases from J; bases unmatched to any gene: 13. The germline V gene encodes CDR1 MNHEY and CDR2 SMNVEV (reference sequence). The CDR3 DNA sequence: TGTGCCAGCAGTCTTGGACAGGTCCCCCCCCGCGAGCAGTACTTC. This encodes CASSLGQVPPREQYF.

This clone was seen a few times. The chain recombines TRBV18 with TRBJ1-2; perhaps TRBD1 as D (5 bases). CDR3 length equals 11 residues. From germline, CDR1 is KGHSH and CDR2 LQKENI. The V end lost 6 bases, the J end lost 10 bases, and 12 bases lay between the germline ends. CDR3: CASSQQESYTF. The CDR3 bases are TGTGCCAGCTCGCAACAGGAGTCCTACACCTTC.

The gene calls are TRBV14 and TRBJ2-7, with D perhaps matching TRBD2 (7 bases). This CDR3 contains 16 residues. CDR1 SGHDN and CDR2 FVKESK come from the germline V gene. V was trimmed by 4 bases and J by 4 bases, leaving 20 bases between them. The CDR3 loop reads CASSRLGGRDLYEQYF. CDR3 sequence (DNA): TGTGCCAGCAGCCGCCTGGGGGGGCGGGACCTTTACGAGCAGTACTTC.

The J gene is TRBJ1-1, the V gene TRBV15; D is unclear. This CDR3 is built from 15 residues. Germline V CDR1 and CDR2: LNHNV, YYDKDF (reference sequence). Trimming cost V 0 bases and J 6 bases, with 14 bases left between them. The CDR3 nucleotides are TGTGCCACCAGCAGAGATACGGGAAGTTGGGCTGAAGCTTTCTTT. This encodes CATSRDTGSWAEAFF. Filled out from reference TRBV15 and TRBJ1-1, the complete variable domain reads DAMVIQNPRYQVTQFGKPVTLSCSQTLNHNVMYWYQQKSSQAPKLLFHYYDKDFNNEADTPDNFQSRRPNTSFCFLDIRSPGLGDTAMYLCATSRDTGSWAEAFFGQGTRLTVV.